A single sample is the source of the 5 T cell receptor beta chains below, sequenced in a study of blood T cell repertoires in COVID-19. Libraries were prepared by immunoSEQ multiplex PCR; TCRdb keeps only in-frame clonotypes and omits some of them. The sample holds approximately 110,000 clones, 81% seen once. What was sequenced was peripheral blood. These receptor sequences come from an elderly man with acute or convalescent COVID-19.

The chain joins TRBV15 to TRBJ1-2, with D possibly TRBD1 on 5 matching bases. The CDR3 is 14 amino acids. CDR1 and CDR2 from the germline V gene are LNHNV and YYDKDF (reference sequence). Trimming cost V 0 bases and J 3 bases, with 8 bases left between them. CDR3 region: CATSRDPRDYGYTF. As DNA, the CDR3 is TGTGCCACCAGCAGAGATCCCAGGGACTATGGCTACACCTTC.

V usage is TRBV27 and J usage is TRBJ1-1; D might be TRBD1 (5 bases). Germline CDR1 MNHEY, CDR2 SMNVEV (reference sequence). V was pared by 0 bases and J by 4 bases, with 9 bases between. CDR3 size: 14 residues. The CDR3 protein is CASSLSVRATEAFF. The CDR3 DNA is TGTGCCAGCAGTTTATCGGTCAGGGCCACTGAAGCTTTCTTT.

The chain joins TRBV7-3 to TRBJ2-1; 12 bases fit TRBD2. Unmatched junction bases numbered 8, after V lost 5 bases and J lost 9 bases. This CDR3 spans 15 amino acids. Germline values: CDR1 SGHTA, CDR2 FQGTGA. The DNA of the CDR3 is TGTGCCAGCAGCGAGCGACTAGCGGGAGCTCCTGAGCAGTTCTTC. As protein: CASSERLAGAPEQFF.

J is TRBJ2-3 and V is TRBV11-3; D remains unclear. The CDR3 spans 14 residues. The V gene lost 5 bases and the J gene lost 0 bases, with 9 bases spanning the gap. CDR1 and CDR2 from the germline V gene are SGHNT and YENEEA. CDR3 sequence: CASSDTFSTDTQYF. CDR3 DNA: TGTGCCAGCAGCGACACCTTTAGCACAGATACGCAGTATTTT. The variable domain in full, with the rest retrieved from reference TRBV11-3 and TRBJ2-3, is EAGVVQSPRYKIIEKKQPVAFWCNPISGHNTLYWYLQNLGQGPELLIRYENEEAVDDSQLPKDRFSAERLKGVDSTLKIQPAELGDSAVYLCASSDTFSTDTQYFGPGTRLTVL.

As regards this clone: This CDR3 is missing its conserved last phenylalanine or tryptophan, likely due to a read error. The limits of the CDR3 on the DNA are not certain, so only TCRdb's listed CDR3 is given. The rearrangement joins TRBV18 to TRBJ2-2; the table's D call TRBD2 went unverified against the DNA. Germline loops: CDR1 KGHSH, CDR2 LQKENI. Termini included, the CDR3 measures 13 amino acids. CDR3 region: CASSPKHRHDWRL.